This T cell receptor (beta chain) was documented in a study of blood T cell repertoires in COVID-19. As processed by the authors: Estimation of nucleated cell counts relied on the amplification of reference gene primers. TCRdb keeps only in-frame clones here, not all; method: immunoSEQ multiplex PCR. Clone size and V and J calls were adopted from that table, with D and trimming inferred from the DNA. The sample holds about 480,000 clones, 88% seen once. V was pared by 0 bases and J by 3 bases, with 14 bases between. Per germline, CDR1 ENHRY and CDR2 SYGVKD. The CDR3 consists of 16 residues. The clonotype was recovered from a woman aged 60-75 years who had recovered from COVID-19. Material for sequencing was PBMCs or T cells enriched from blood (not recorded which). This chain links TRBV10-3 with TRBJ1-2; weak D call: TRBD1 (5 bases). The CDR3 here is CAISESWRGEDYGYTF. Written as DNA, the CDR3 is TGTGCCATCAGTGAGTCTTGGAGGGGAGAGGACTATGGCTACACCTTC.